This TCR beta chain appears in the sequencing data of a study of Ad26.COV2.S vaccination and SARS-CoV-2 variants. The study, taken as a whole, reports: In TCR breadth and depth analyses, total T cell responses may have been underestimated.

TCRdb keeps only in-frame clones here, not all; method: immunoSEQ multiplex PCR. The top ten clones hold 1.9% of a sample with about 410,000 clones, about 91% of them seen once. The treatment denotes: roughly 18 received Ad26.COV2.S at low or high dose, single or two shots; about 5 received placebo; per-sample allocation not given. The study sampled participants on day 63 after the first vaccine or placebo injection. Within Boston, the person who donated was an adult of 18-55 years. The CDR3 runs 14 residues. Trimming left V 3 bases short and J 4 bases short, with 10 bases between. The V gene's germline CDR1 is MDHEN and CDR2 SYDVKM. This clone was seen only once. The antigen is undetermined.

The sequence derives from a person between 18 and 60 years old who received the Ad26.COV2.S COVID-19 vaccine or a placebo. The specimen comprised peripheral blood, sampled in a trial of Ad26.COV2.S vaccine versus placebo. The rearrangement links TRBV28 to TRBJ2-1, with D perhaps matching TRBD1 (7 bases). CDR3 amino acids: CASSLTGTYNEQFF. The CDR3 nucleotides read TGTGCCAGCAGTTTGACAGGGACTTACAATGAGCAGTTCTTC.